The entry that follows covers one T cell receptor (beta chain) sequence. The antigen remains unidentified. cDNA libraries for TCR beta contained unique molecular identifiers. From the PCR reads, TCRdb called clonotypes with MiXCR, one entry per CDR3 protein. The sample yields over 700,000 distinct CDR3 sequences, 30% seen once. This entry belongs to a study of post-analysis software for immune sequencing data. Whole-study results and caveats: In patients, about 5 TRBV segments were more frequent than in controls, with TRBV5-6, TRBV5-1 and TRBV20-1 among them. Significantly lower normalized Chao1 diversity was found in patients with multiple sclerosis relative to controls.

This CDR3 region has 12 residues. Trimming shortened V by 0 bases and J by 2 bases, and 2 bases separated the two germline ends. CDR1 and CDR2 from the germline V gene are MNHEY and SVGEGT. The chain employs TRBV6-2 or TRBV6-3 and TRBJ2-7, with D unclear. This TCR was recovered from a girl between 10 and 17 years old with multiple sclerosis. The sample taken for sequencing was blood. The CDR3 reads CASSYSPYEQYF. In DNA form, the CDR3 reads TGTGCCAGCAGTTACTCACCCTACGAGCAGTACTTC.